This T cell receptor (beta chain) stems from a study of blood T cell repertoires in COVID-19. On the study more broadly: In each case, the material was cDNA or gDNA derived from T cells, B-cell-depleted T cells, or PBMCs.

The CDR3 spans 17 residues. Trimming took 4 bases from V and 0 from J; bases not matched to a gene: 1. The germline CDR1 and CDR2 sequences are LNHDA and SQIVND (reference sequence). In the authors' methods: For nucleated cells, counts were estimated from reference gene primer amplification. Some clones are missing from TCRdb's copy, which holds only in-frame ones; the method was immunoSEQ multiplex PCR. The D gene and trimming were derived from the DNA, and the V and J assignments and clone size from that table. Of 75,000 to 100,000 clones listed, around 80% were seen once; the top ten hold 21%. This clonotype was obtained from a human donor in a cohort sampled during active COVID-19. The chain uses TRBV19 and TRBJ2-6, with 12 bases identical to TRBD2. Sample: peripheral blood. For the CDR3, the DNA is TGTGCCAGTAGTAAACTAGCGGGGGGCTCTGGGGCCAACGTCCTGACTTTC. Its translation is CASSKLAGGSGANVLTF.